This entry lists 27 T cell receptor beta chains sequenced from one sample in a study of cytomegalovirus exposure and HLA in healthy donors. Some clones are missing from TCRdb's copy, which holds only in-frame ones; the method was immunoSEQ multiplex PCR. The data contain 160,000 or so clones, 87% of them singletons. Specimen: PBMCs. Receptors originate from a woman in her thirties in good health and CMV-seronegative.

CDR3 sequence: CASSLRDRGNVGYTF. The CDR3 region has the DNA TGTGCCAGCAGCTTACGGGACAGGGGGAATGTTGGCTACACCTTC. The chain combines TRBV5-4 with TRBJ1-2; the match to TRBD1 covers 11 bases. Trimming removed 2 bases from V and 7 bases from J; junction bases left unmatched: 7. The CDR3 runs 15 residues. Germline lookup yields CDR1 SGHNT and CDR2 YYREEE (reference sequence).

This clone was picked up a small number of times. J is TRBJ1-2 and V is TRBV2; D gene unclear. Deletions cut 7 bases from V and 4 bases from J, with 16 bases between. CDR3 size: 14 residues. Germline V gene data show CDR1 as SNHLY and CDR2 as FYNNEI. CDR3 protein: CASKIRSTPYGYTF. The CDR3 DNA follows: TGTGCCAGCAAAATACGGAGCACTCCCTATGGCTACACCTTC.

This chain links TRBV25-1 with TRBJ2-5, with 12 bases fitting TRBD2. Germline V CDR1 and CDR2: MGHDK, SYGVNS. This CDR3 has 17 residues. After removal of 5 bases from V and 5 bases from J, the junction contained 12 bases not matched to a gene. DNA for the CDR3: TGTGCCAGCAGTCCACTAGCGGGGGGCCGCCCAGGGGAGACCCAGTACTTC. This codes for CASSPLAGGRPGETQYF.

The CDR3 DNA reads as TGTGCCTGGAGTGTAAAAGGAGCCGGAAACTATGGCTACACCTTC. Residues: CAWSVKGAGNYGYTF. V usage is TRBV30 and J usage is TRBJ1-2; D remains ambiguous. Germline assignment: CDR1 GTSNPN and CDR2 SVGIG (reference sequence). The V end lost 0 bases, the J end lost 2 bases, and 13 bases lay between the germline ends. The CDR3 is 15 residues long. Full variable domain (outside the CDR3, taken from reference TRBV30 and TRBJ1-2): SQTIHQWPATLVQPVGSPLSLECTVEGTSNPNLYWYRQAAGRGLQLLFYSVGIGQISSEVPQNLSASRPQDRQFILSSKKLLLSDSGFYLCAWSVKGAGNYGYTFGSGTRLTVV.

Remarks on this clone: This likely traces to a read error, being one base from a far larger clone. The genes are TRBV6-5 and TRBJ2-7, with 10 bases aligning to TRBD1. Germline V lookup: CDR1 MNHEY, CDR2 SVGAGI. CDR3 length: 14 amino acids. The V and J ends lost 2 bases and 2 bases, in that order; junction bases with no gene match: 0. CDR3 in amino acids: CASSYGTGAYEQYF. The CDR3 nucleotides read TGTGCCAGCAGTTACGGGACAGGGGCCTACGAGCAGTACTTC.

The CDR3 sequence: CASSQGPSGSPLSPYGYTF. The CDR3 DNA is TGCGCCAGCAGCCAAGGTCCCTCCGGGTCCCCGTTAAGTCCGTATGGCTACACCTTC. The rearrangement uses TRBV4-3 and TRBJ1-2; D is uncertain. Between the trimmed V and J ends, which lost 1 base and 5 bases, there was a span of 26 bases. Germline CDR1 reads LGHNA; CDR2 reads YSLEER. There are 19 residues in the CDR3.

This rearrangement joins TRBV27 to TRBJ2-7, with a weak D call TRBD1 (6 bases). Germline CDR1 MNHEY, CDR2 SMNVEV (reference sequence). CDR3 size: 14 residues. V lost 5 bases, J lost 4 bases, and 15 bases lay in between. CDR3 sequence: CASSVGTNPYEQYF. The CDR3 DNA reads TGTGCCAGCAGTGTCGGGACAAATCCTTACGAGCAGTACTTC.

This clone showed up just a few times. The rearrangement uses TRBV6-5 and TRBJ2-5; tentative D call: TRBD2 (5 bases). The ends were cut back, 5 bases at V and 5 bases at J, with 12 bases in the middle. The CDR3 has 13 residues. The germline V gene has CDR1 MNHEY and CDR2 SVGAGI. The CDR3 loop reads CASSPAGEETQYF. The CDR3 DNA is TGTGCCAGCAGTCCCGCTGGGGAGGAGACCCAGTACTTC.

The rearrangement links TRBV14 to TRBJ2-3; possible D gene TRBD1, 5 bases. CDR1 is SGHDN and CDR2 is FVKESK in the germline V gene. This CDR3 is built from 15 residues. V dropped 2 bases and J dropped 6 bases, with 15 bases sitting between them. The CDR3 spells CASSQQGAVGDTQYF. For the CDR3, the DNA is TGTGCCAGCAGCCAACAAGGGGCCGTGGGGGATACGCAGTATTTT.

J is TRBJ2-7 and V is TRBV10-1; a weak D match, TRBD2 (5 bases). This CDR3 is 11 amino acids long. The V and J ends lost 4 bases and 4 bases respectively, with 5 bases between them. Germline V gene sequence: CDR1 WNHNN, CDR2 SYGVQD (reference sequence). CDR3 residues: CASSGGYEQYF. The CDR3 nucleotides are TGCGCCAGCAGTGGCGGGTACGAGCAGTACTTC.

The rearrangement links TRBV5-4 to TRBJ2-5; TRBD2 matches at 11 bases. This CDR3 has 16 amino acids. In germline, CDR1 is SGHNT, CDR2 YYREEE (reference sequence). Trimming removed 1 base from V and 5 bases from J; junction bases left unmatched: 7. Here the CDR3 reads CASSLPGTSGRETQYF. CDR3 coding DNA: TGTGCCAGCAGCTTGCCCGGGACTAGCGGACGGGAGACCCAGTACTTC.

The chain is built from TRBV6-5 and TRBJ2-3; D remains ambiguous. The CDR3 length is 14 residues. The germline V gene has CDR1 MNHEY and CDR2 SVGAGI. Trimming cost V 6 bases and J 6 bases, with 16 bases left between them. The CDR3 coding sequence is TGTGCCAGCAGCTTTAACCCAGGTGGCGATACGCAGTATTTT. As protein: CASSFNPGGDTQYF.

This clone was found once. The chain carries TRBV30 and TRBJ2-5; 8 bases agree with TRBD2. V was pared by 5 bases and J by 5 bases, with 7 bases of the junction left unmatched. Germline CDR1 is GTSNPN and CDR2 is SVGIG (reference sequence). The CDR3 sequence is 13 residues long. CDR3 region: CAWERGGSETQYF. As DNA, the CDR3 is TGTGCCTGGGAACGGGGGGGGAGCGAGACCCAGTACTTC. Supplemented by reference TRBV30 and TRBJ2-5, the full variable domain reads SQTIHQWPATLVQPVGSPLSLECTVEGTSNPNLYWYRQAAGRGLQLLFYSVGIGQISSEVPQNLSASRPQDRQFILSSKKLLLSDSGFYLCAWERGGSETQYFGPGTRLLVL.

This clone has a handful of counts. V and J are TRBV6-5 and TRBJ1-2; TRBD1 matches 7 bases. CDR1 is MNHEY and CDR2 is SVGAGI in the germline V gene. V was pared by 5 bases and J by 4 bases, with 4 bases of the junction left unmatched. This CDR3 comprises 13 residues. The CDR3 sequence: CASSPTGVYGYTF. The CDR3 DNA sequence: TGTGCCAGCAGTCCTACAGGGGTCTATGGCTACACCTTC.

The CDR3 reads CASSVGIGTEAFF. The CDR3 nucleotides read TGTGCCAGCAGTGTCGGGATTGGCACTGAAGCTTTCTTT. The chain links TRBV6-4 to TRBJ1-1; unclear D gene. CDR3 length: 13 residues. V was pared by 4 bases and J by 4 bases, with 10 bases between. CDR1 and CDR2 from the germline V gene are MRHNA and SNTAGT.

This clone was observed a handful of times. The CDR3 loop is CASSLDGAGGYQPQHF. The CDR3, as DNA: TGTGCCAGCAGCTTAGATGGGGCAGGGGGGTACCAGCCCCAGCATTTT. The chain uses TRBV7-2 and TRBJ1-5; 7 bases fit TRBD1. The CDR3 runs 16 residues. Germline CDR1 is SGHTA and CDR2 is FQGNSA. V trimming: 1 base; J trimming: 7 bases; junction bases outside the gene matches: 10.

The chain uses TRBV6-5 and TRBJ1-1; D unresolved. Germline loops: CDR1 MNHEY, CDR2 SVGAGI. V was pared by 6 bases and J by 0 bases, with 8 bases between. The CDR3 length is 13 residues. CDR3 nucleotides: TGTGCCAGCAGAGCCACTGTGAACACTGAAGCTTTCTTT. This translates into CASRATVNTEAFF.

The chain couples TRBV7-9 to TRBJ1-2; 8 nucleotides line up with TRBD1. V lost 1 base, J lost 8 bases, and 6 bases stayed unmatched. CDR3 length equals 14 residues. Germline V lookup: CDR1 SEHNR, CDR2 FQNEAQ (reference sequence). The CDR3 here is CASSLETGVEGYTF. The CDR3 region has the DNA TGTGCCAGCAGCTTAGAGACAGGGGTGGAGGGCTACACCTTC.

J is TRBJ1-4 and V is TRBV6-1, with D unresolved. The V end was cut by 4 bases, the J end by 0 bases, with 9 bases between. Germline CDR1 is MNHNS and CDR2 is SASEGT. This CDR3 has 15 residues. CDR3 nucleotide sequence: TGTGCCAGCAGTGTTGGCACCTCAACTAATGAAAAACTGTTTTTT. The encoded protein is CASSVGTSTNEKLFF.

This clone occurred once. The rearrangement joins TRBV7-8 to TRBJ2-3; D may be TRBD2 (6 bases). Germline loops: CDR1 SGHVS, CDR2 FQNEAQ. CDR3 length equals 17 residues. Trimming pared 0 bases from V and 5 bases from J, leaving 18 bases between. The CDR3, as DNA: TGTGCCAGCAGCTTAGCGCACGGACTTGCGGGGATAGATACGCAGTATTTT. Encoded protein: CASSLAHGLAGIDTQYF.

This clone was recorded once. The CDR3 here is CASRPPTGAYGYTF. The DNA for the CDR3 is TGCGCCAGCAGACCGCCGACAGGGGCCTATGGCTACACCTTC. This chain uses TRBV4-1 with TRBJ1-2; TRBD1 matches 8 bases. Germline assignment: CDR1 MGHRA and CDR2 YSYEKL. The CDR3 extends over 14 amino acids. The J segment lost 4 bases and the V segment lost 6 bases, leaving 7 bases of the junction unmatched.

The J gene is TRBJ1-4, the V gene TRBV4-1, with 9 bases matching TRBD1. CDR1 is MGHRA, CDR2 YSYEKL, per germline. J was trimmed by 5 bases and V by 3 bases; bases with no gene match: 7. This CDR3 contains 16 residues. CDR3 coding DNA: TGCGCCAGCAGCCAGGGTCCGGGACAGGGAAATGAAAAACTGTTTTTT. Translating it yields CASSQGPGQGNEKLFF.

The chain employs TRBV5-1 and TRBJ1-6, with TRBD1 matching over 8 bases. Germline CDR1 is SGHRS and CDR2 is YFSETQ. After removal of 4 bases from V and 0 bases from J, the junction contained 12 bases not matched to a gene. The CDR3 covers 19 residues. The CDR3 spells CASSVKYRDRSSYNSPLHF. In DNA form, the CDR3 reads TGCGCCAGCAGCGTAAAATATAGGGACAGGAGCTCCTATAATTCACCCCTCCACTTT.

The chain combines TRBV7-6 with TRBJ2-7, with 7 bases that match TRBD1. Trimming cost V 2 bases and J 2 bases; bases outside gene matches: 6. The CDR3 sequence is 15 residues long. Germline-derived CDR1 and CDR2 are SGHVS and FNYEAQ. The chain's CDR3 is CASSLTGALPYEQYF. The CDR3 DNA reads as TGTGCCAGCAGCTTAACAGGGGCCCTACCCTACGAGCAGTACTTC.

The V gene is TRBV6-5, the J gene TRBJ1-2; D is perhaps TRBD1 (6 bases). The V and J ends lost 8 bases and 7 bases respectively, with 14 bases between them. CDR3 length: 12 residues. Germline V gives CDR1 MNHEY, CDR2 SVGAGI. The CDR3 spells CASGEGVRGYTF. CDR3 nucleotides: TGTGCCAGCGGGGAGGGGGTTCGTGGCTACACCTTC.

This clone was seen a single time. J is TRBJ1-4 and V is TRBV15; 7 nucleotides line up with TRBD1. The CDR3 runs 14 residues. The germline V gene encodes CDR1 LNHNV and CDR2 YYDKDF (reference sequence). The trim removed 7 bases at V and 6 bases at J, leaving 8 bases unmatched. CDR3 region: CATKQGLRDEKLFF. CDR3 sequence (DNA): TGTGCCACCAAACAGGGGCTTCGAGATGAAAAACTGTTTTTT.

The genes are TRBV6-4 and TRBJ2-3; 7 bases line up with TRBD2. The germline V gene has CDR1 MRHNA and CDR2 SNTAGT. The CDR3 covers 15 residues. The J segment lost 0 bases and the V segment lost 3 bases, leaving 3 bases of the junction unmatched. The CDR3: CASSERAGSTDTQYF. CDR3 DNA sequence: TGTGCCAGCAGTGAAAGAGCGGGGAGCACAGATACGCAGTATTTT.